This T cell receptor (beta chain) stems from a study of T cells in Graves' hyperthyroidism and ophthalmopathy. Amplification yielded TCR beta CDR3 regions, with RNA transcripts as the source. First-round RT-PCR of the TCR CDR3 relied on the HTBI primer set. TCRdb fed the multiplex PCR reads into MiXCR, producing one record per CDR3 protein. This repertoire shows a few hundred thousand distinct CDR3 sequences, more than 20% found once; its top ten account for 26%. Between the trimmed V and J ends, which lost 7 bases and 7 bases, there was a span of 17 bases. CDR3 size: 14 residues. Germline values: CDR1 LNHDA, CDR2 SQIVND (reference sequence).

The rearrangement uses TRBV19 and TRBJ1-5; D is perhaps TRBD1 (5 bases). Source material: blood. This TCR derives from a young man with Graves' hyperthyroidism. DNA of the CDR3: TGTGCCAGTACCACACGGCGGGACGTGCAGCCCCAGCATTTT. This translates into CASTTRRDVQPQHF.